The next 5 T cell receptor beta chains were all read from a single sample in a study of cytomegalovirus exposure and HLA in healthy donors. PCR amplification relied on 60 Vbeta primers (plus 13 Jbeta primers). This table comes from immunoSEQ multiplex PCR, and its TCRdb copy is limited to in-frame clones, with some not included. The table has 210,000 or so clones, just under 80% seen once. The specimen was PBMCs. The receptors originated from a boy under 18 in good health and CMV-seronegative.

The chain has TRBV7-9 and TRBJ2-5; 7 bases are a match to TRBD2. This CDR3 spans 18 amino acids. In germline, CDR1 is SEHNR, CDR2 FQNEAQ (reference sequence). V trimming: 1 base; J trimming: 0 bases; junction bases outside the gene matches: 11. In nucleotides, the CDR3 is TGTGCCAGCAGCTTAGGTTCGATTAGCGGGCGTCACCAAGAGACCCAGTACTTC. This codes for CASSLGSISGRHQETQYF. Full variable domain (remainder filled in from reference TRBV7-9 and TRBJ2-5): DTGVSQNPRHKITKRGQNVTFRCDPISEHNRLYWYRQTLGQGPEFLTYFQNEAQLEKSRLLSDRFSAERPKGSFSTLEIQRTEQGDSAMYLCASSLGSISGRHQETQYFGPGTRLLVL.

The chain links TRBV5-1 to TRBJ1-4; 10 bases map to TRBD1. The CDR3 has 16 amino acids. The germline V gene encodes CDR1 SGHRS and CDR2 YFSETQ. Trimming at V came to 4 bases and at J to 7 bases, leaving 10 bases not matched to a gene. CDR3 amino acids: CASSRLPGQGFEKLFF. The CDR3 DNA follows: TGCGCCAGCAGCCGGCTCCCGGGACAGGGGTTTGAAAAACTGTTTTTT. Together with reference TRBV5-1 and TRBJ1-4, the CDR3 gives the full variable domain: KAGVTQTPRYLIKTRGQQVTLSCSPISGHRSVSWYQQTPGQGLQFLFEYFSETQRNKGNFPGRFSGRQFSNSRSEMNVSTLELGDSALYLCASSRLPGQGFEKLFFGSGTQLSVL.

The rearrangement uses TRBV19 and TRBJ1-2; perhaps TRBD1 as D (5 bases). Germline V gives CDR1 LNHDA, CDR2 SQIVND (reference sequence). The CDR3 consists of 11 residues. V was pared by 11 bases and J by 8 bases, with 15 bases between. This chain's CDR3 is CAGYGGLGYTF. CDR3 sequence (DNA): TGTGCCGGATACGGGGGTCTGGGCTACACCTTC.

The CDR3 nucleotides read TGTGCCAGCAGGGTACAGACTAACTATGGCTACACCTTC. Protein sequence: CASRVQTNYGYTF. This rearrangement joins TRBV6-1 to TRBJ1-2; D remains ambiguous. The CDR3 runs 13 residues. The V end was cut by 6 bases, the J end by 0 bases, with 8 bases between. Germline CDR1 MNHNS, CDR2 SASEGT.

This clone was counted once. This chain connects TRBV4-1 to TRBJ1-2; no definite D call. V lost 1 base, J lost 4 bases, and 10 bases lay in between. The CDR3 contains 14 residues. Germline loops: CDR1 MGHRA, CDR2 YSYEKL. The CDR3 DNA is TGCGCCAGCAGCCAAGGTAACACCGTCTATGGCTACACCTTC. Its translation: CASSQGNTVYGYTF.